The 15 T cell receptor beta chains listed next were all sequenced from one sample in a study of cytomegalovirus exposure and HLA in healthy donors (dated by TCRdb to about 2017). The library was built by means of the immunoSEQ multiplex PCR assay. For the multiplex PCR, a mixture combining 60 forward primers for TCR Vbeta segments and 13 reverse primers for TCR Jbeta segments was used. In TCRdb, the immuneACCESS table is reduced to in-frame sequences with V and J assigned. These tables do not hold every clone; where another copy was compared, an unresolved V gene accounts for under half, and the others remain unexplained. This sample comprises some 140,000 clones, about 80% of them detected only once. Around 5% of the sample belongs to the ten largest clones. Sequenced: PBMCs. These TCRs come from a young man in good health.

Concerning this clone itself: Other DNA variants within this sample encode the same CDR3. This sequence joins TRBV7-9 and TRBJ1-5; no clear D gene. The CDR3 covers 12 residues. Trimming left V 5 bases short and J 6 bases short, with 8 bases between. Germline loops: CDR1 SEHNR, CDR2 FQNEAQ (reference sequence). The CDR3 protein is CASSPGGQPQHF. The CDR3 DNA is TGTGCCAGCAGCCCGGGAGGTCAGCCCCAGCATTTT. Complete variable domain (other parts from reference TRBV7-9 and TRBJ1-5): DTGVSQNPRHKITKRGQNVTFRCDPISEHNRLYWYRQTLGQGPEFLTYFQNEAQLEKSRLLSDRFSAERPKGSFSTLEIQRTEQGDSAMYLCASSPGGQPQHFGDGTRLSIL.

This clone was seen just once. The rearrangement links TRBV27 to TRBJ1-2, with 9 bases aligning to TRBD1. The CDR3 covers 12 residues. CDR1 is MNHEY and CDR2 is SMNVEV in the germline V gene (reference sequence). V shed 7 bases, J shed 7 bases, and the junction held 4 bases outside the gene matches. CDR3 loop: CASTTGGLGYTF. CDR3 coding DNA: TGTGCCAGCACTACAGGGGGCCTTGGCTACACCTTC.

This clone was detected once. The gene calls are TRBV5-6 and TRBJ2-7, with a weak D call TRBD1 (6 bases). Germline CDR1 SGHDT, CDR2 YYEEEE. This CDR3 region has 16 residues. The germline V and J ends were trimmed by 4 bases and 0 bases, with 17 bases remaining between them. The CDR3 reads CASSQERTVSSYEQYF. CDR3 nucleotides: TGTGCCAGCAGCCAAGAAAGGACAGTTAGCTCCTACGAGCAGTACTTC.

This clone showed up just a few times. This chain links TRBV5-1 with TRBJ2-5; tentatively, D is TRBD1 (9 bases). The CDR3 is 17 amino acids. Germline lookup yields CDR1 SGHRS and CDR2 YFSETQ. Trimming took off 3 bases at V and 5 bases at J, with 23 bases between the two ends. CDR3 loop: CASSSGTGSGGRETQYF. CDR3 DNA sequence: TGCGCCAGCAGCTCCGGGACAGGGAGCGGGGGCCGGGAGACCCAGTACTTC.

This chain joins TRBV28 and TRBJ2-1, with 7 bases aligning to TRBD1. This CDR3 has 14 amino acids. V trimming: 2 bases; J trimming: 4 bases; junction bases outside the gene matches: 2. Germline assignment: CDR1 MDHEN and CDR2 SYDVKM. The CDR3 sequence: CASSLMGQYNEQFF. The CDR3 DNA reads as TGTGCCAGCAGTTTAATGGGACAGTACAATGAGCAGTTCTTC.

The chain joins TRBV7-2 to TRBJ2-7; 8 bases are a match to TRBD2. The junction had 14 bases not matched to a gene; V was cut back by 6 bases and J by 4 bases. CDR1 is SGHTA and CDR2 is FQGNSA in the germline V gene. The CDR3 contains 16 residues. This CDR3 reads CASSVRPDVAGYEQYF. The CDR3 nucleotides are TGTGCCAGCAGTGTCCGACCGGACGTAGCGGGGTACGAGCAGTACTTC.

For the CDR3, the DNA is TGCGCCAGCAGCTCGGCACGAGGAAGTGACACTGAAGCTTTCTTT. Translating it yields CASSSARGSDTEAFF. V is TRBV5-1 and J is TRBJ1-1; D uncertain. This CDR3 is 15 amino acids long. Trimming took off 3 bases at V and 3 bases at J, with 15 bases between the two ends. CDR1 is SGHRS and CDR2 is YFSETQ in the germline V gene.

This chain links TRBV10-3 with TRBJ1-5, with D maybe TRBD1 (5 bases). The CDR3 totals 10 residues. Trimming took 8 bases from V and 8 from J, leaving 7 bases between them. From germline, CDR1 is ENHRY and CDR2 SYGVKD. The CDR3 loop is CAIGREPQHF. The CDR3 coding sequence is TGTGCCATCGGCAGGGAGCCCCAGCATTTT.

The chain links TRBV6-1 to TRBJ1-4; 8 positions agree with TRBD1. Germline trimming cut 6 bases from V and 3 bases from J; bases unmatched to any gene: 6. Germline CDR1 MNHNS, CDR2 SASEGT. The CDR3 length is 15 residues. CDR3 nucleotide sequence: TGTGCCAGCAGAACTGGACAGGGTCCTAATGAAAAACTGTTTTTT. Translated, it gives CASRTGQGPNEKLFF.

The J gene is TRBJ2-2, the V gene TRBV6-6, with TRBD2 as a possible D gene (6 bases). The CDR3 extends over 12 amino acids. Germline CDR1 reads MNHNY; CDR2 reads SVGAGI (reference sequence). Between the trimmed V and J ends, which lost 8 bases and 4 bases, there was a span of 8 bases. CDR3 sequence reads: CASDSGTGELFF. In DNA, the CDR3 is TGTGCCAGCGATAGCGGCACCGGGGAGCTGTTTTTT.

The chain joins TRBV7-2 to TRBJ1-5, with D perhaps TRBD1 (6 bases). V lost 5 bases, J lost 3 bases, and 14 bases lay in between. Germline CDR1 and CDR2: SGHTA and FQGNSA. This CDR3 comprises 15 residues. The CDR3 DNA is TGTGCCAGCAGCCCAGGGGTCGGGGTCAATCAGCCCCAGCATTTT. This encodes CASSPGVGVNQPQHF.

This chain links TRBV28 with TRBJ1-5; D ambiguous. The CDR3 has 11 amino acids. V shed 4 bases and J shed 10 bases, with 8 bases lying between them. Per germline, CDR1 MDHEN and CDR2 SYDVKM. The CDR3 reads CASSSEGPQHF. Written as DNA, the CDR3 is TGTGCCAGCAGTTCGGAGGGACCCCAGCATTTT.

The CDR3 DNA sequence: TGCGCCAGCAGCCAAGTGGCGGGTGAAAAACTGTTTTTT. This sequence encodes CASSQVAGEKLFF. This chain connects TRBV4-3 to TRBJ1-4; D is uncertain. The V gene lost 1 base and the J gene lost 7 bases, with 7 bases spanning the gap. This CDR3 is 13 amino acids long. From germline, CDR1 is LGHNA and CDR2 YSLEER.

Written as DNA, the CDR3 is TGTGCCAGCAGTTACACAGACTACAATGAGCAGTTCTTC. Protein product: CASSYTDYNEQFF. The gene calls are TRBV6-5 and TRBJ2-1; D is uncertain. Germline assignment: CDR1 MNHEY and CDR2 SVGAGI. Trimming pared 2 bases from V and 3 bases from J, leaving 5 bases between. The CDR3 extends over 13 amino acids.

The gene calls are TRBV6-1 and TRBJ2-3; possible D gene TRBD2, 5 bases. Trimming removed 11 bases from V and 6 bases from J, with 21 bases in between. The germline V gene encodes CDR1 MNHNS and CDR2 SASEGT. The CDR3 loop spans 14 amino acids. The CDR3 region is CAFRENSGVDTQYF. The CDR3 region has the DNA TGTGCCTTCCGGGAAAACAGTGGAGTTGATACGCAGTATTTT.